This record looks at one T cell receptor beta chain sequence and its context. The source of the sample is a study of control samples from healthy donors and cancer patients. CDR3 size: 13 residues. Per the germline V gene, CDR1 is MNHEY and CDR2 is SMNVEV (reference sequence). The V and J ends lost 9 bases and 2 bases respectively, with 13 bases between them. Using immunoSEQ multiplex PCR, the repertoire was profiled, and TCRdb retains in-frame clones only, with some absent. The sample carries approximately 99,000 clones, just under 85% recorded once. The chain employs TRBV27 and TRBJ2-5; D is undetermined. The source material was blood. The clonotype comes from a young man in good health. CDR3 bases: TGTGCCAGTCAAGACGGAGCTCAAGAGACCCAGTACTTC. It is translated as CASQDGAQETQYF.